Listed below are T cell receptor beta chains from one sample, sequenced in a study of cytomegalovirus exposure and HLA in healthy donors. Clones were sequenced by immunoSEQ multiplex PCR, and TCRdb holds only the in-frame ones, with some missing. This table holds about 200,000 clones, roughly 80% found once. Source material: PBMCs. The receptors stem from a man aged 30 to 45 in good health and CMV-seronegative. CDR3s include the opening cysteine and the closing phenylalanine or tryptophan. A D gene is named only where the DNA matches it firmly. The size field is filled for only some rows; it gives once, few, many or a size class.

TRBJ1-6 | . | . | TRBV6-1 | CASSDWDSSYNSPLHF | TGTGCCAGCAGTGATTGGGACTCCTCCTATAATTCACCCCTCCACTTT
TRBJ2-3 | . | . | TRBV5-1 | CASNSRFNTQYF | TGCGCCAGCAATTCCAGGTTCAATACGCAGTATTTT
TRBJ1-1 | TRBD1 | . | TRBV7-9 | CASRGQGKNTEAFF | TGTGCCAGCAGAGGACAGGGGAAGAACACTGAAGCTTTCTTT
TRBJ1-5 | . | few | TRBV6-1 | CASRETGQQPQHF | TGTGCCAGTAGAGAAACAGGGCAACAGCCCCAGCATTTT
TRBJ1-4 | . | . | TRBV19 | CASKRGTTNEKLFF | TGTGCCAGTAAACGGGGAACAACTAATGAAAAACTGTTTTTT
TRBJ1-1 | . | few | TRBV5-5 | CASSLRVLDNTEAFF | TGTGCCAGCAGCTTGCGGGTGTTGGATAACACTGAAGCTTTCTTT
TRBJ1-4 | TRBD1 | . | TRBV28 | CASSPEWDRAWDEKLFF | TGTGCCAGCAGTCCCGAATGGGACAGGGCTTGGGATGAAAAACTGTTTTTT
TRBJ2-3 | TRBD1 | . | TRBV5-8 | CASSQGESQYF | TGTGCCAGCAGCCAGGGGGAGTCGCAGTATTTT
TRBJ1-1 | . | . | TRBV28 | CASTTEVQGRNTEAFF | TGTGCCAGCACCACCGAGGTACAGGGAAGGAACACTGAAGCTTTCTTT
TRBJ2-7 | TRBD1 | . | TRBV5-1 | CASSNRGSSYEQYF | TGCGCCAGCTCCAACAGGGGCTCCTCCTACGAGCAGTACTTC
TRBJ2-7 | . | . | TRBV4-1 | CASSQDRQIYEQYF | TGCGCCAGCAGCCAAGACCGACAGATCTACGAGCAGTACTTC
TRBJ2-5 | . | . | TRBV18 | CASSPPPWERGGAETQYF | TGTGCCAGCTCACCACCCCCCTGGGAGAGGGGGGGCGCAGAGACCCAGTACTTC
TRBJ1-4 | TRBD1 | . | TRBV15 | CATSRPGQGSNELFF | TGTGCCACCAGCAGACCGGGACAGGGTAGCAACGAACTGTTTTTT
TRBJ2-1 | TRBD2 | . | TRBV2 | CASRLAGRGYNEQFF | TGTGCCAGCAGATTAGCGGGGAGAGGCTACAATGAGCAGTTCTTC
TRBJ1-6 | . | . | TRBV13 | CASSLSGNSPLHF | TGTGCCAGCAGCTTATCAGGGAATTCACCCCTCCACTTT
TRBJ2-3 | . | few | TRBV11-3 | CASSLTSTDTQYF | TGTGCCAGCAGCTTGACTAGCACAGATACGCAGTATTTT
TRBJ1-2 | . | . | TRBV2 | CASSEREGAHPNYGYTF | TGTGCCAGCAGTGAACGCGAGGGAGCGCACCCGAACTATGGCTACACCTTC
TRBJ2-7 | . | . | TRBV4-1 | CASSLGGEQYF | TGCGCCAGCAGCCTGGGGGGAGAGCAGTACTTC
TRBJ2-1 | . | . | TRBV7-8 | CASSHRRTLRNEQFF | TGTGCCAGCAGCCACAGGCGGACCCTAAGGAATGAGCAGTTCTTC
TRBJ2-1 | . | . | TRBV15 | CATSSERGGQFF | TGTGCCACCAGCAGCGAAAGGGGGGGGCAGTTCTTC
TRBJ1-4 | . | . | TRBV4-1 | CASSQDRQGGNEKLFF | TGCGCCAGCAGCCAAGATAGGCAGGGCGGTAATGAAAAACTGTTTTTT
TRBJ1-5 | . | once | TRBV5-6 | CASSVLGSNQPQHF | TGTGCCAGCTCCGTCCTAGGTAGCAATCAGCCCCAGCATTTT
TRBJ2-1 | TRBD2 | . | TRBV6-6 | CASSPGTSGWSEQFF | TGTGCCAGCTCCCCCGGGACTAGCGGCTGGAGTGAGCAGTTCTTC
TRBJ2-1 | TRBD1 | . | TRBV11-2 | CASSPTGGSEQFF | TGTGCCAGCAGCCCTACAGGGGGCAGTGAGCAGTTCTTC
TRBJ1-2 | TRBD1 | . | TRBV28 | CASSSRRGPFNYGYTF | TGTGCCAGCAGTTCCCGCAGGGGGCCTTTCAACTATGGCTACACCTTC
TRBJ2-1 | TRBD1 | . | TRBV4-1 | CASSQSRDSHNEQFF | TGCGCCAGCAGCCAGAGTAGGGACAGTCACAATGAGCAGTTCTTC
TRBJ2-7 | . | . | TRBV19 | CASSSRTFSYEQYF | TGTGCCAGTAGTTCCCGGACATTTTCCTACGAGCAGTACTTC
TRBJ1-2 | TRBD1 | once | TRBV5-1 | CASSLGQGTYGYTF | TGCGCCAGCAGCTTGGGACAGGGGACCTATGGCTACACCTTC
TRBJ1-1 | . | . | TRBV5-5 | CASSLWGMNTEAFF | TGTGCCAGCAGCTTATGGGGCATGAACACTGAAGCTTTCTTT
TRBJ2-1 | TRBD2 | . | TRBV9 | CASSVVAGGPNEQFF | TGTGCCAGCAGCGTAGTAGCGGGGGGGCCTAATGAGCAGTTCTTC
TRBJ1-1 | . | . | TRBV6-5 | CASSYGGGWAEAFF | TGTGCCAGCAGTTACGGCGGGGGCTGGGCTGAAGCTTTCTTT
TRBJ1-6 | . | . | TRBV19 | CASSIGHPGQAFSYSSYNSPLHF | TGTGCCAGTAGTATAGGGCATCCCGGCCAGGCATTCTCCTACAGCTCCTATAATTCACCCCTCCACTTT
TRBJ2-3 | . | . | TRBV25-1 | CASSSRTDTDTQYF | TGTGCCAGCAGTTCCCGGACTGACACAGATACGCAGTATTTT
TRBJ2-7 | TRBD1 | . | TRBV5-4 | CASSPGQGLAYEQYF | TGTGCCAGCAGCCCCGGACAGGGGTTAGCCTACGAGCAGTACTTC
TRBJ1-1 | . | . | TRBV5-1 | CASSLGGQRGTEAFF | TGCGCCAGCAGCTTGGGAGGACAGAGGGGCACTGAAGCTTTCTTT
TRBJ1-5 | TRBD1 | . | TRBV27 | CASSLGTGANQPQHF | TGTGCCAGCAGTTTAGGGACAGGGGCCAATCAGCCCCAGCATTTT
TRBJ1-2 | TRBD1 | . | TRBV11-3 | CASSLDGQGHGYTF | TGTGCCAGCAGCTTAGACGGACAGGGGCATGGCTACACCTTC
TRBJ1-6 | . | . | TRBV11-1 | CASSFVNYSPLHF | TGTGCCAGCAGCTTCGTAAATTATTCACCCCTCCACTTT
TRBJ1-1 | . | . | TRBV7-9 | CASSLGGGTEAFF | TGTGCCAGCAGCTTGGGAGGGGGCACTGAAGCTTTCTTT
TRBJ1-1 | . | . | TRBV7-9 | CASSPTRFGGTEAFF | TGTGCCAGCAGCCCTACGCGGTTTGGTGGCACTGAAGCTTTCTTT
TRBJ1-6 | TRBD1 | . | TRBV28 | CASSFRTGNSPLHF | TGTGCCAGCAGTTTCCGGACAGGCAATTCACCCCTCCACTTT
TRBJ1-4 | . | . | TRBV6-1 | CASRPRTGGSEKLFF | TGTGCCAGCAGACCCCGGACGGGGGGTAGTGAAAAACTGTTTTTT
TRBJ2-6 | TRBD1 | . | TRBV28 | CASGQASSGANVLTF | TGTGCCAGCGGACAGGCAAGCTCTGGGGCCAACGTCCTGACTTTC
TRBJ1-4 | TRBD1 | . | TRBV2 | CATKIGTGYEKLFF | TGTGCCACCAAAATAGGGACAGGGTATGAAAAACTGTTTTTT
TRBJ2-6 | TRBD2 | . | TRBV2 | CASSGGGTGASVLTF | TGTGCCAGCAGTGGGGGGGGGACTGGGGCCAGCGTCCTGACTTTC
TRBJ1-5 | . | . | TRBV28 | CASSPDFFNQPQHF | TGTGCCAGCAGTCCGGACTTTTTTAATCAGCCCCAGCATTTT
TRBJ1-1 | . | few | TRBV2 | CASIGGVLTVEAFF | TGTGCCAGCATAGGCGGGGTTCTGACGGTTGAAGCTTTCTTT
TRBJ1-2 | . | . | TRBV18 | CASSPSNYGYTF | TGTGCCAGCTCACCGTCAAATTATGGCTACACCTTC
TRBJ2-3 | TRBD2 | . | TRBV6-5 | CATATGTSGGGAQYF | TGTGCCACTGCGACCGGGACTAGCGGGGGAGGTGCGCAGTATTTT